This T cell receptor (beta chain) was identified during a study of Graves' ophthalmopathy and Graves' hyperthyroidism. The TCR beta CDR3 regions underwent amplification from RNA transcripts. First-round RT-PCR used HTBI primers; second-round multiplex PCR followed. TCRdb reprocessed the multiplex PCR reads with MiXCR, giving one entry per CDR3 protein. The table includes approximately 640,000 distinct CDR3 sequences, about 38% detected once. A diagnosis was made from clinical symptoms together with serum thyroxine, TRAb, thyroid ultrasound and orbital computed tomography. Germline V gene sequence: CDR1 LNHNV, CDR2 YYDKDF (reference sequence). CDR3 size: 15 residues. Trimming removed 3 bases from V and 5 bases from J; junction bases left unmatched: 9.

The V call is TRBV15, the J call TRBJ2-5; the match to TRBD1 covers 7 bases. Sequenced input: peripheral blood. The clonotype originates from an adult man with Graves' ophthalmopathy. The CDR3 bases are TGTGCCACCAGCAGGGATCAGGGGGTTGGTGAGACCCAGTACTTC. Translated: CATSRDQGVGETQYF.